This T cell receptor (beta chain) is from a study of cytomegalovirus exposure and HLA in healthy donors. 60 Vbeta and 13 Jbeta primers were used in PCR. Libraries were prepared by immunoSEQ multiplex PCR; TCRdb keeps only in-frame clonotypes and omits some of them. The sample shows 150,000 to 200,000 clones, about 82% of them seen only once. Germline CDR1 is GTSNPN and CDR2 is SVGIG (reference sequence). The length of the CDR3 is 13 residues. V lost 2 bases and J 7 bases, leaving 12 bases between the germline ends. The specimen was PBMCs. This TCR came from a woman younger than 45 in good health and CMV-seronegative. This rearrangement joins TRBV30 to TRBJ1-5, with D hard to call. CDR3 loop: CAWSPSGFQPQHF. The CDR3 DNA reads as TGTGCCTGGAGTCCGTCGGGTTTCCAGCCCCAGCATTTT.